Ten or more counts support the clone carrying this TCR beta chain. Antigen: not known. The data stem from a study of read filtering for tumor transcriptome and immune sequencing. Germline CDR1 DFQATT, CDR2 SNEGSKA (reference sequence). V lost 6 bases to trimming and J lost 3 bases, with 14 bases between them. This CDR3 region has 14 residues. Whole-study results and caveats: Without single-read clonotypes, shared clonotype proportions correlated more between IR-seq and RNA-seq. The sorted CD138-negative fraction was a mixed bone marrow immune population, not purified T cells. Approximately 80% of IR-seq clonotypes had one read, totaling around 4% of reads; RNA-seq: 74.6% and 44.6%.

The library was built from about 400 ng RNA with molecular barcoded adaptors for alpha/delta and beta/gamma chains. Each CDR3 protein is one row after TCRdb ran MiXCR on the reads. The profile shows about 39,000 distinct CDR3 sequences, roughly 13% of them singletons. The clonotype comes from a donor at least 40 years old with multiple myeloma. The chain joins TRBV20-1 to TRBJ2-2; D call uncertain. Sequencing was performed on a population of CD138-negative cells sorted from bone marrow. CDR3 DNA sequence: TGCAGTGCGAAGAGCCCCGTGGACACCGGGGAGCTGTTTTTT. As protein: CSAKSPVDTGELFF.